A single sample gave rise to the 16 T cell receptor beta chains below, sequenced in a study of blood T cell repertoires in COVID-19. The protocol was immunoSEQ multiplex PCR, while the TCRdb copy is restricted to in-frame clones and leaves out a portion. This sample has 34,000 or so clones, with approximately 88% found just once. The specimen sequenced was peripheral blood. The receptor source for this set is a man in his sixties with active COVID-19.

This clone was counted between two and nine times. This sequence joins TRBV7-9 and TRBJ2-7; 11 nucleotides align to TRBD2. The V and J ends lost 5 bases and 3 bases, in that order; junction bases with no gene match: 3. The CDR3 spans 14 residues. The germline CDR1 and CDR2 sequences are SEHNR and FQNEAQ (reference sequence). This CDR3 is CASSTSGSHYEQYF. CDR3 nucleotide sequence: TGTGCCAGCAGCACTAGCGGGAGTCACTACGAGCAGTACTTC.

This chain uses TRBV28 with TRBJ2-7; D may be TRBD2 (5 bases). The CDR3 has 12 residues. Germline V gene lookup returns CDR1 MDHEN and CDR2 SYDVKM. Trimming left V 11 bases short and J 0 bases short, with 11 bases between. CDR3: CAHASGSYEQYF. The CDR3, as DNA: TGTGCCCATGCAAGCGGCTCCTACGAGCAGTACTTC.

The V and J genes are TRBV4-1 and TRBJ1-6, with D maybe TRBD1 (6 bases). The germline V and J ends were trimmed by 0 bases and 7 bases, with 13 bases remaining between them. Germline CDR1 reads MGHRA; CDR2 reads YSYEKL. The CDR3 consists of 16 residues. In DNA, the CDR3 is TGCGCCAGCAGCCAAGACAGGGGAATATGGAATTCACCCCTCCACTTT. Its protein product is CASSQDRGIWNSPLHF.

The chain joins TRBV18 to TRBJ2-7; unclear D gene. CDR3 size: 13 residues. V dropped 5 bases and J dropped 0 bases, with 8 bases sitting between them. Germline-derived CDR1 and CDR2 are KGHSH and LQKENI. CDR3 region: CASSFQDSYEQYF. CDR3 coding DNA: TGTGCCAGCTCATTTCAGGACTCCTACGAGCAGTACTTC. Filled out from reference TRBV18 and TRBJ2-7, the complete variable domain reads NAGVMQNPRHLVRRRGQEARLRCSPMKGHSHVYWYRQLPEEGLKFMVYLQKENIIDESGMPKERFSAEFPKEGPSILRIQQVVRGDSAAYFCASSFQDSYEQYFGPGTRLTVT.

The gene calls are TRBV5-1 and TRBJ2-5; 9 bases fit TRBD1. The ends lost 4 bases at V and 2 bases at J; junction bases unmatched: 6. This CDR3 has 15 amino acids. Germline CDR1 reads SGHRS; CDR2 reads YFSETQ. In DNA form, the CDR3 reads TGCGCCAGCAGCCTGACAGGGGGGTCTCAAGAGACCCAGTACTTC. Translated: CASSLTGGSQETQYF.

This clone was found once. The chain links TRBV4-1 to TRBJ2-3; TRBD2 agrees at 10 bases. The CDR3 is 17 residues long. The germline CDR1 and CDR2 sequences are MGHRA and YSYEKL. Trimming took 3 bases from V and 5 from J; bases not matched to a gene: 11. CDR3 nucleotide sequence: TGCGCCAGCAGCCAGGAGCCGGGACTAGCGAATTTAGATACGCAGTATTTT. Protein sequence: CASSQEPGLANLDTQYF.

V and J are TRBV18 and TRBJ2-3; 8 positions agree with TRBD2. Germline assignment: CDR1 KGHSH and CDR2 LQKENI. The CDR3 has 17 residues. V trimming: 2 bases; J trimming: 1 base; junction bases outside the gene matches: 8. This CDR3 is CASSPGVTSAGTDTQYF. CDR3 DNA sequence: TGTGCCAGCTCACCAGGGGTGACTAGCGCTGGCACAGATACGCAGTATTTT.

This rearrangement joins TRBV5-8 to TRBJ2-3; 8 positions agree with TRBD2. The CDR3 extends over 16 amino acids. Germline CDR1 reads SGHTS; CDR2 reads YDEGEE. Losses at the gene ends were 3 bases for V and 3 bases for J; bases not matched to a gene: 9. The CDR3 sequence: CASSSGRATLTDTQYF. CDR3 nucleotides: TGTGCCAGCAGCTCCGGGAGGGCCACTTTAACAGATACGCAGTATTTT.

The chain uses TRBV5-1 and TRBJ2-1, with TRBD2 matching 12 bases. This CDR3 spans 17 amino acids. The germline V gene has CDR1 SGHRS and CDR2 YFSETQ. With V trimmed by 4 bases and J by 3 bases, 8 bases remained unmatched. CDR3 sequence: CASSPRLAGAVYNEQFF. The CDR3 DNA sequence: TGCGCCAGCAGCCCCAGACTAGCGGGAGCTGTCTACAATGAGCAGTTCTTC.

The chain couples TRBV3-1 (or the pseudogene TRBV3-2) to TRBJ2-2, with 8 bases lining up with TRBD1. The CDR3 has 13 amino acids. From germline, CDR1 is LGHDT and CDR2 YNNKEL (reference sequence). V dropped 4 bases and J dropped 6; count of bases not matched to a gene: 1. This CDR3 is CASSPQGAGELFF. CDR3 bases: TGTGCCAGCAGCCCACAGGGGGCCGGGGAGCTGTTTTTT.

The J gene is TRBJ2-7, the V gene TRBV19, with TRBD1 matching over 9 bases. This CDR3 spans 14 amino acids. Germline CDR1 and CDR2: LNHDA and SQIVND (reference sequence). Trimming at V came to 6 bases and at J to 5 bases, leaving 8 bases not matched to a gene. Here the CDR3 reads CASSQRQGGDEQYF. The CDR3 bases are TGTGCCAGTAGCCAGAGACAGGGGGGCGACGAGCAGTACTTC.

The rearrangement joins TRBV28 to TRBJ1-2; D gene unclear. This CDR3 comprises 14 residues. The V gene's germline CDR1 is MDHEN and CDR2 SYDVKM. Trimming pared 3 bases from V and 1 base from J, leaving 9 bases between. The CDR3, as DNA: TGTGCCAGCAGTTTCAGGACTTTTAACTATGGCTACACCTTC. Translating gives CASSFRTFNYGYTF.

V is TRBV30 and J is TRBJ2-2; TRBD1 is a possible D gene (5 bases). V lost 3 bases and J lost 5, with 7 bases in between. CDR1 GTSNPN and CDR2 SVGIG come from the germline V gene (reference sequence). This CDR3 contains 12 residues. In DNA, the CDR3 is TGTGCCTGGAGCGACAGAACCGGGGAGCTGTTTTTT. This gives the protein CAWSDRTGELFF.

This clone was observed once. The chain is built from TRBV5-4 and TRBJ1-1; a possible D gene is TRBD1 (6 bases). The ends were cut back, 1 base at V and 0 bases at J, with 10 bases in the middle. Per the germline V gene, CDR1 is SGHNT and CDR2 is YYREEE (reference sequence). The CDR3 totals 15 residues. CDR3 in amino acids: CASSLPGGLNTEAFF. The CDR3 DNA reads TGTGCCAGCAGCTTGCCGGGGGGGCTGAACACTGAAGCTTTCTTT. The whole variable domain, remainder taken from reference TRBV5-4 and TRBJ1-1, is ETGVTQSPTHLIKTRGQQVTLRCSSQSGHNTVSWYQQALGQGPQFIFQYYREEENGRGNFPPRFSGLQFPNYSSELNVNALELDDSALYLCASSLPGGLNTEAFFGQGTRLTVV.

This chain links TRBV11-2 with TRBJ1-1; 9 bases are shared with TRBD1. Per the germline V gene, CDR1 is SGHAT and CDR2 is FQNNGV. The CDR3 contains 14 residues. Trimming took 5 bases from V and 6 from J; bases not matched to a gene: 7. In nucleotides, the CDR3 is TGTGCCAGCAGCCGGGACAGGGTTTCCGCTGAAGCTTTCTTT. Residues: CASSRDRVSAEAFF.

The chain links TRBV19 to TRBJ2-1; 8 bases fit TRBD2. CDR3 size: 17 residues. Germline V lookup: CDR1 LNHDA, CDR2 SQIVND (reference sequence). V lost 0 bases and J lost 5; bases outside the gene matches: 9. The CDR3 region has the DNA TGTGCCAGTAGTATAGATGTCGGATTAGCGGGGAACAATGAGCAGTTCTTC. Translating it yields CASSIDVGLAGNNEQFF.